This T cell receptor beta chain comes out of a study of blood T cell repertoires in COVID-19. This CDR3 is 16 amino acids long. Germline values: CDR1 SGHTA, CDR2 FQGTGA. The V segment lost 2 bases and the J segment 4 bases; nucleotides outside the gene matches: 7. Authors' processing steps: Counts of nucleated cells, estimated from reference gene primer amplification, were obtained. The assay was immunoSEQ multiplex PCR, and TCRdb's table has in-frame clones only and misses some. V and J calls and clone size are copied from that table; D and trimming were computed from the DNA. The data contain fewer than 200,000 clones, over 75% of them singletons.

The sequencing input was peripheral blood. The chain links TRBV7-3 to TRBJ2-1; 8 positions match TRBD1. The TCR comes from a woman in her 70s with acute or convalescent COVID-19. The CDR3 loop reads CASSLYTGGSYNEQFF. CDR3 in DNA: TGTGCCAGCAGCTTATACACAGGGGGTTCATACAATGAGCAGTTCTTC.